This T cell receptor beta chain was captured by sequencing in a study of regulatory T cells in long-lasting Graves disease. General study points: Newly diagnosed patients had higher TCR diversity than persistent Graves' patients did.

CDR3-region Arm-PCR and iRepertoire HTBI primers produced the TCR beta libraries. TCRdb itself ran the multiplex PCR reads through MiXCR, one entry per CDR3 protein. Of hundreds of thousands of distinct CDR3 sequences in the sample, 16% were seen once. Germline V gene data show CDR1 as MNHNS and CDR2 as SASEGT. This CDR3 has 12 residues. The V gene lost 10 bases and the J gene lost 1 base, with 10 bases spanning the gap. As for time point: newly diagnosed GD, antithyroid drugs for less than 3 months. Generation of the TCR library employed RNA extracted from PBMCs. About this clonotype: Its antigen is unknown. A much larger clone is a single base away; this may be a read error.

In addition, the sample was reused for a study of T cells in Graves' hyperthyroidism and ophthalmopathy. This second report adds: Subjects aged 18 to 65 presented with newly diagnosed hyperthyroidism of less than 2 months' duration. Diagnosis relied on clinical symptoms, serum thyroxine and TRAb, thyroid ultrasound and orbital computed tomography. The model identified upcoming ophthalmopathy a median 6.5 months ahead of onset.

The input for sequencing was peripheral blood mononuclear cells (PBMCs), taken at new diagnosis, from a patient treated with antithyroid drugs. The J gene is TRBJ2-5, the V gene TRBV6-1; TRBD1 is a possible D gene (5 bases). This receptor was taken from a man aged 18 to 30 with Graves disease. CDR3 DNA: TGTGCCACCATAGACAGCCAAGAGACCCAGTACTTC. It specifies CATIDSQETQYF.